This TCR beta chain appears in the sequencing data of a study of blood T cell repertoires in COVID-19. Overall study context: Both acute and convalescent COVID-19 samples were obtained from the United States, Italy and Spain.

Methods used by the authors: Reference gene primer amplification gave estimated nucleated cell counts. Repertoires were generated with immunoSEQ multiplex PCR, while TCRdb's copy carries only in-frame clones and drops some. V and J calls and clone size follow that table, whereas D and trimming were derived from the DNA. The data show 250,000 or so clones, with about 91% seen just once and roughly 2.4% held by the top ten. Living in 24 US areas, the participants were between about 18 and 90 years of age. The CDR3 loop spans 15 amino acids. The germline V gene has CDR1 SGHTA and CDR2 FQGNSA. V was cut by 3 bases and J by 2 bases, with 12 bases left in between.

The V gene is TRBV7-2, the J gene TRBJ2-3, with D perhaps TRBD1 (6 bases). Sequenced: PBMCs or T cells enriched from blood (not recorded which). The clonotype originates from a woman in her forties with acute COVID-19. The CDR3: CASSFGTRDTDTQYF. CDR3 nucleotide sequence: TGTGCCAGCAGCTTCGGGACAAGGGACACAGATACGCAGTATTTT.